The sequence of this TCR beta chain was determined in a study of early T cells in non-severe SARS-CoV-2 infection (dated by TCRdb to about 2021). Study-level background: Because TCR sequencing was done on bulk RNA from unsorted whole blood, the alpha and beta chains could not be paired.

This clonotype was picked up many times. Its antigen target is currently unknown. No much larger clonotype is one base removed from it; base qualities were not supplied. The library was built by means of 5' RACE. TCRdb records NextSeq 500 as the sequencer. Unique molecular identifiers were attached to individual cDNA molecules in the TCR library protocol so that sequencing error and PCR bias could be corrected. Both TCR alpha and beta chains were sequenced, and tight co-correlation was observed between alpha and beta sequence abundances in each sample. Per the authors' processing: Decombinator V4 was used to annotate TCR sequences for V gene, J gene and CDR3. TCRs were defined as expanded if a significant change between any two time points was detected under a Poisson model with p below 0.0001. TCR abundances were normalised to the total number of TCRs sequenced per sample and were expressed as counts per million. TRAV1-2 paired with TRAJ12, TRAJ20 or TRAJ33 defined MAIT TCRs, while TRAV10 paired with TRAJ18 defined iNKT TCRs. VDJdb, accessed on 1 November 2021, was searched for TCRs annotated for CMV, EBV and SARS-CoV-2, and TCRs annotated for more than one antigen were excluded. The raw public data were reprocessed by TCRdb itself: fastp quality trimming at Q25, MiXCR clonotype calling, in-frame beta chains only. CDR3 protein sequences are deduplicated, and each keeps its most common genes and DNA. The V and J calls come from TCRdb's annotation, not from the publication. This sample holds 35,000 to 45,000 distinct CDR3 sequences; 6.1% were observed only once. Jointly, the top ten make up 9.5% to 15% of the sample.

Germline trimming: 3 bases from V, 6 bases from J; junction bases outside gene matches: 16. The CDR3, cysteine through phenylalanine, is 19 amino acids long. Only the CDR3 portion is preserved as DNA: 57 bases, with reading frame beginning at the first base. CDR1 and CDR2 are drawn from the germline V gene: MNHNS, SASEGT. What the research found in general, with its limitations: VDJdb matching was skewed toward anti-spike CD8 responses and likely underestimated virus-specific expansions by missing private and CD4 specificities.

A case-control design nested within a healthcare worker cohort in London, UK, was used, with weekly nasopharyngeal swab PCR tests and blood sampling performed. Healthcare workers were recruited between 23 and 31 March 2020, during the week of the UK lockdown, and were followed weekly for up to about 15 weeks. The chain links TRBV6-1 with TRBJ2-5, and 13 bases in between align with TRBD2. This TCR derives from an adult who was a healthcare worker with PCR-confirmed SARS-CoV-2 infection or an uninfected control (not recorded which). Material: whole blood. The CDR3 is CASSESGTSGVRARKTQYF. The DNA sequence is TGTGCCAGCAGTGAGTCCGGGACTAGCGGGGTCCGGGCCAGGAAGACCCAGTACTTC.